The text below deals with one T cell receptor (beta chain). This receptor's antigen is unknown. The record has no base qualities; no much larger clone is one base away. Trimming leaves V shorter by 8 bases and J shorter by 3 bases, with the junction holding 5 bases beyond the gene matches. CDR1 LNHDA and CDR2 SQIVND are derived from the germline V gene (reference sequence). CDR3 length: 15 amino acids, cysteine to phenylalanine. Solely the CDR3 DNA is kept, with 45 bases framed from the first base. This specimen comes from a study of blood T cell repertoires in COVID-19 (dated by TCRdb to the early 2020s). For the study in its entirety: The collaborator samples originated in the United States, Italy and Spain and spanned the acute and convalescent phases of COVID-19. A freely available public database, intended as a resource for researchers studying the immune response to SARS-CoV-2, is where the repertoires were released. The material from the prospective study consisted of cDNA or gDNA derived from T cells, B-cell-depleted T cells, or PBMCs. Subjects who had been exposed to COVID-19, were actively infected with it, or had recovered from it provided the deeply sampled blood TCRbeta repertoires that made up the dataset. Sample metadata almost always included a de-identified subject ID, COVID-19 status, age in years and sex. Where available, HLA class I and class II types were taken from metadata supplied by the sample provider and were not determined by assay-based typing. The samples were drawn from two sources: the first 160 participants of the ongoing ImmuneRACE study, and some 1,300 subjects contributed by 6 global collaborators.

TCRbeta CDR3 regions were amplified from genomic DNA by means of the immunoSEQ Assay, a bias-controlled multiplex PCR. In the paper's pipeline: Within the assay, amplification of reference gene primers was used to estimate how many nucleated cells each sample contained. To quantify the absolute abundance of each unique TCRbeta CDR3 rearrangement, sequence reads were collapsed and filtered. For each sample, productive Simpson clonality was calculated as the square root of Simpson's diversity index across productive rearrangements. This immuneACCESS table, as held by TCRdb, lists in-frame sequences with V and J called but not all clones. Of the missing ones, under half trace to an unresolved V gene in checked studies; the others have no known cause. From that table come the V and J calls and clone size; the DNA was used to work out D and trimming. Here the sample has around 170,000 clones; 88% occur a single time. Around 25% of the sample goes to the ten largest clones.

Results the study describes overall, beyond this receptor: How much clinical and demographic metadata was included differed by source and by participant, and the metadata was provided uncurated.

Whole blood was collected in K2EDTA tubes by collaborating institutions according to the institutions' own protocols. For TCRbeta analysis, collaborator samples were shipped as frozen whole blood, as isolated PBMCs, or as DNA extracted from either sample type. The clonotype comes from a man in his 60s with acute or convalescent COVID-19. The chain is made from TRBV19 and TRBJ2-2; 11 bases in between match TRBD1. The source material was peripheral blood. CDR3 loop: CASLDRGQDTGELFF. The nucleotide sequence is given as TGTGCCAGTTTGGACAGGGGGCAGGACACCGGGGAGCTGTTTTTT.